This paragraph reports one T cell receptor beta chain. What it recognizes is unknown. This entry is derived from a study of graft-versus-host responses after intestinal transplantation. V lost 2 bases and J 2 bases, leaving 9 bases between the germline ends. Germline CDR1 and CDR2: MNHNY and SVGAGI (reference sequence). This CDR3 region has 14 residues. Some clones are missing from TCRdb's copy, which holds only in-frame ones; the method was immunoSEQ multiplex PCR. The data show 95,000 to 130,000 clones, with 90% seen just once and over 0.15% held by the top ten. Source: unstimulated CD4+ T cells sorted from spleen or lymph node cells, taken before intestinal transplant. The origin of this receptor is a human donor who received an intestinal transplant. The genes are TRBV6-6 and TRBJ2-5, with D possibly matching TRBD2 (6 bases). The CDR3 reads CASSYGGSQETQYF. The CDR3 DNA reads TGTGCCAGCAGTTACGGAGGGTCACAAGAGACCCAGTACTTC.